The 23 T cell receptor beta chains in this list originate from one sample, sequenced in a study of blood T cell repertoires in COVID-19. The assay was immunoSEQ multiplex PCR, and TCRdb's table has in-frame clones only and misses some. This sample carries over 200,000 clones, 80% to 90% of them seen once, and the ten largest clones take roughly a sixth. The sequencing sample was made of PBMCs or T cells enriched from blood (not recorded which). These receptors were taken from a man aged 18 to 30 who had recovered from COVID-19.

The chain employs TRBV6-6 and TRBJ1-6; TRBD1 agrees at 10 bases. From germline, CDR1 is MNHNY and CDR2 SVGAGI (reference sequence). With V trimmed by 6 bases and J by 0 bases, 14 bases remained unmatched. CDR3 length: 20 amino acids. The CDR3 sequence is CASSKLRTGTGASYNSPLHF. CDR3 in DNA: TGTGCCAGCAGCAAGTTACGTACCGGGACAGGGGCCTCCTATAATTCACCCCTCCACTTT.

The chain couples TRBV3-1 (or the pseudogene TRBV3-2) to TRBJ2-7; 8 nucleotides line up with TRBD1. This CDR3 contains 15 residues. Germline V lookup: CDR1 LGHDT, CDR2 YNNKEL (reference sequence). The V gene end was trimmed by 4 bases and the J gene end by 1 base; junction bases not matched to a gene: 6. CDR3 region: CASSPRDRLSYEQYF. The CDR3 coding sequence is TGTGCCAGCAGCCCCCGGGACAGGTTATCCTACGAGCAGTACTTC.

This clone was detected only a few times. The chain couples TRBV27 to TRBJ1-2; possible D gene TRBD1, 6 bases. The V end was cut by 5 bases, the J end by 3 bases, with 22 bases between. CDR1 and CDR2 from the germline V gene are MNHEY and SMNVEV (reference sequence). CDR3 length: 17 amino acids. The CDR3 loop reads CASSLRPRRDNYYGYTF. The CDR3 DNA sequence: TGTGCCAGCAGTCTCAGACCACGCCGGGACAATTACTATGGCTACACCTTC.

This clone was picked up a small number of times. The chain recombines TRBV5-8 with TRBJ2-3; D may be TRBD1 (5 bases). The CDR3 runs to 14 residues. Per germline, CDR1 SGHTS and CDR2 YDEGEE. The V end was cut by 1 base, the J end by 7 bases, with 13 bases between. The CDR3 sequence is CASSLRGSRNTQYF. In DNA form, the CDR3 reads TGTGCCAGCAGCTTGAGGGGTTCGAGAAATACGCAGTATTTT.

This clone was found once. J is TRBJ1-1 and V is TRBV30; the D gene is possibly TRBD1 (6 bases). The V and J ends lost 8 bases and 1 base respectively, with 14 bases between them. Germline values: CDR1 GTSNPN, CDR2 SVGIG (reference sequence). The CDR3 contains 13 residues. CDR3: CAKQIQGNTEAFF. In nucleotides, the CDR3 is TGTGCCAAACAAATACAGGGGAACACTGAAGCTTTCTTT.

The chain joins TRBV11-2 to TRBJ1-2; 11 nucleotides match TRBD1. The germline V gene has CDR1 SGHAT and CDR2 FQNNGV. V was pared by 4 bases and J by 6 bases, with 1 base of the junction left unmatched. This CDR3 spans 13 amino acids. DNA for the CDR3: TGTGCCAGCAGCTGGGGACAGGGGGATGGCTACACCTTC. Amino acids: CASSWGQGDGYTF.

This chain links TRBV7-2 with TRBJ1-1, with D possibly being TRBD1 (5 bases). V dropped 7 bases and J dropped 0 bases, with 18 bases sitting between them. Germline CDR1 reads SGHTA; CDR2 reads FQGNSA. This CDR3 region has 16 residues. The CDR3 DNA follows: TGTGCCAGCACCGGCGGGAGGGGCACCATGAACACTGAAGCTTTCTTT. Amino acids: CASTGGRGTMNTEAFF.

This chain joins TRBV2 and TRBJ2-7, with D tentatively TRBD1 (6 bases). V lost 6 bases to trimming and J lost 0 bases, with 12 bases between them. This CDR3 is built from 14 residues. CDR1 is SNHLY, CDR2 FYNNEI, per germline. DNA of the CDR3: TGTGCCAGCAGCCCACCGGGACACTCCTACGAGCAGTACTTC. It is translated as CASSPPGHSYEQYF.

The chain carries TRBV5-1 and TRBJ1-2; 8 nucleotides agree with TRBD1. CDR3 length: 15 residues. Germline trimming cut 5 bases from V and 3 bases from J; bases unmatched to any gene: 9. In germline, CDR1 is SGHRS, CDR2 YFSETQ. DNA of the CDR3: TGCGCCAGCAGTCATTCAGGGGGCGCGGACTATGGCTACACCTTC. Translation: CASSHSGGADYGYTF.

V and J are TRBV11-2 and TRBJ2-7; possibly TRBD1 for D (5 bases). Germline V gene sequence: CDR1 SGHAT, CDR2 FQNNGV. Trimming removed 2 bases at V and 10 bases at J, with 21 bases between. This CDR3 has 15 amino acids. CDR3 sequence reads: CASSLTYNVQALQYF. CDR3 nucleotide sequence: TGTGCCAGCAGCTTAACCTACAACGTACAGGCATTACAGTACTTC.

This rearrangement joins TRBV9 to TRBJ2-5; 11 positions match TRBD2. The V segment lost 3 bases and the J segment 5 bases; nucleotides outside the gene matches: 6. From germline, CDR1 is SGDLS and CDR2 YYNGEE. The CDR3 spans 15 residues. This CDR3 reads CASSGVAGGPETQYF. In DNA form, the CDR3 reads TGTGCCAGCAGCGGGGTAGCGGGAGGGCCTGAGACCCAGTACTTC.

The rearrangement links TRBV5-1 to TRBJ1-3; D is possibly TRBD1 (5 bases). CDR1 is SGHRS, CDR2 YFSETQ, per germline. The CDR3 is 16 residues long. V lost 4 bases and J lost 4, with 18 bases in between. CDR3 region: CASSPWGQEWGNTIYF. The CDR3 nucleotides read TGCGCCAGCAGCCCCTGGGGCCAAGAGTGGGGAAACACCATATATTTT. Full variable domain (outside the CDR3, taken from reference TRBV5-1 and TRBJ1-3): KAGVTQTPRYLIKTRGQQVTLSCSPISGHRSVSWYQQTPGQGLQFLFEYFSETQRNKGNFPGRFSGRQFSNSRSEMNVSTLELGDSALYLCASSPWGQEWGNTIYFGEGSWLTVV.

The chain uses TRBV3-1 (or the pseudogene TRBV3-2) and TRBJ1-1; a weak D match, TRBD1 (6 bases). Trimming stripped 3 bases from V and 11 bases from J, with 13 bases between. The CDR3 sequence is 12 residues long. Germline-derived CDR1 and CDR2 are LGHDT and YNNKEL (reference sequence). CDR3 in DNA: TGTGCCAGCAGCCAGTTACAGGGACGCGCTTTCTTT. Translated: CASSQLQGRAFF.

The V call is TRBV3-1 (or the pseudogene TRBV3-2), the J call TRBJ2-3, with TRBD2 identical over 8 bases. The CDR3 consists of 16 residues. Germline values: CDR1 LGHDT, CDR2 YNNKEL (reference sequence). V was clipped by 4 bases and J by 1 base; unmatched bases: 7. CDR3 DNA sequence: TGTGCCAGCAGCCCAAACTACGGGGGGGGCACAGATACGCAGTATTTT. Its protein product is CASSPNYGGGTDTQYF.

This clone has just one count. This chain joins TRBV30 and TRBJ1-6; D remains unclear. Germline CDR1 GTSNPN, CDR2 SVGIG (reference sequence). This CDR3 is built from 11 residues. V was trimmed by 4 bases and J by 5 bases, leaving 3 bases between them. CDR3 DNA: TGTGCCTGGAACAATAATTCACCCCTCCACTTT. Translation gives CAWNNNSPLHF. The full variable domain, its missing parts supplied by reference TRBV30 and TRBJ1-6, is SQTIHQWPATLVQPVGSPLSLECTVEGTSNPNLYWYRQAAGRGLQLLFYSVGIGQISSEVPQNLSASRPQDRQFILSSKKLLLSDSGFYLCAWNNNSPLHFGNGTRLTVT.

V usage is TRBV19 and J usage is TRBJ1-1; a possible D gene is TRBD1 (6 bases). From germline, CDR1 is LNHDA and CDR2 SQIVND (reference sequence). Between the trimmed V and J ends, which lost 4 bases and 1 base, there was a span of 10 bases. The CDR3 totals 14 residues. CDR3 coding DNA: TGTGCCAGTAGTACCTTAGGGGGGAACACTGAAGCTTTCTTT. Protein product: CASSTLGGNTEAFF.

This clone was seen at least ten times. The chain carries TRBV19 and TRBJ2-3; tentative D call: TRBD2 (7 bases). V shed 4 bases and J shed 3 bases, with 14 bases lying between them. This CDR3 region has 15 residues. Germline assignment: CDR1 LNHDA and CDR2 SQIVND (reference sequence). The CDR3 sequence: CASSRGGGDTDTQYF. As DNA, the CDR3 is TGTGCCAGTAGTAGGGGAGGGGGGGATACAGATACGCAGTATTTT.

This sequence joins TRBV27 and TRBJ2-7; 11 bases are a match to TRBD2. Germline V gene sequence: CDR1 MNHEY, CDR2 SMNVEV (reference sequence). This CDR3 spans 15 amino acids. Trimming removed 5 bases from V and 5 bases from J; junction bases left unmatched: 8. For the CDR3, the DNA is TGTGCCAGCAGTCCCCCGGGACTAGCGGTCGACGAGCAGTACTTC. Translation gives CASSPPGLAVDEQYF.

This clone came up once. The chain carries TRBV19 and TRBJ2-3, with TRBD2 matching over 10 bases. This CDR3 has 16 amino acids. The trim removed 5 bases at V and 4 bases at J, leaving 9 bases unmatched. Germline CDR1 reads LNHDA; CDR2 reads SQIVND (reference sequence). The CDR3 sequence is CASSALAGVTADTQYF. DNA for the CDR3: TGTGCCAGTAGTGCGCTAGCGGGAGTGACGGCAGATACGCAGTATTTT.

This clone was observed a single time. CDR3 amino acids: CATSNPRGQFKETQYF. DNA of the CDR3: TGTGCCACCAGCAACCCTAGGGGCCAATTCAAAGAGACCCAGTACTTC. The chain has TRBV15 and TRBJ2-5; D possibly corresponds to TRBD1 (5 bases). The V gene lost 4 bases and the J gene lost 3 bases, with 18 bases spanning the gap. From germline, CDR1 is LNHNV and CDR2 YYDKDF (reference sequence). This CDR3 has 16 amino acids.

CDR3 loop: CASSYAGTGGFEELFF. CDR3 sequence (DNA): TGTGCCAGCAGTTACGCCGGGACAGGGGGATTTGAGGAGCTGTTTTTT. This sequence joins TRBV6-5 and TRBJ2-2; TRBD1 matches at 11 bases. The CDR3 is made up of 16 amino acids. From germline, CDR1 is MNHEY and CDR2 SVGAGI. J gave up 10 bases and V 2 bases, and 9 bases lay outside the gene matches.

This clone was counted once. V is TRBV12-5 and J is TRBJ1-1; the D is unclear. Between the trimmed V and J ends, which lost 1 base and 11 bases, there was a span of 14 bases. Germline V CDR1 and CDR2: LGHNT, FRNRAP. The CDR3 has 13 amino acids. This CDR3 is CASGLASGERAFF. As DNA, the CDR3 is TGTGCTAGTGGTTTGGCCTCAGGAGAGCGGGCTTTCTTT. Looking up the rest from reference TRBV12-5 and TRBJ1-1 gives the full variable domain: DARVTQTPRHKVTEMGQEVTMRCQPILGHNTVFWYRQTMMQGLELLAYFRNRAPLDDSGMPKDRFSAEMPDATLATLKIQPSEPRDSAVYFCASGLASGERAFFGQGTRLTVV.

V and J are TRBV25-1 and TRBJ2-7, with 7 positions matching TRBD1. The CDR3 runs to 13 residues. Germline V lookup: CDR1 MGHDK, CDR2 SYGVNS. V lost 4 bases and J lost 1; bases outside the gene matches: 1. The CDR3 sequence: CASSADRSYEQYF. The CDR3 DNA reads as TGTGCCAGCAGTGCGGACAGGTCCTACGAGCAGTACTTC.